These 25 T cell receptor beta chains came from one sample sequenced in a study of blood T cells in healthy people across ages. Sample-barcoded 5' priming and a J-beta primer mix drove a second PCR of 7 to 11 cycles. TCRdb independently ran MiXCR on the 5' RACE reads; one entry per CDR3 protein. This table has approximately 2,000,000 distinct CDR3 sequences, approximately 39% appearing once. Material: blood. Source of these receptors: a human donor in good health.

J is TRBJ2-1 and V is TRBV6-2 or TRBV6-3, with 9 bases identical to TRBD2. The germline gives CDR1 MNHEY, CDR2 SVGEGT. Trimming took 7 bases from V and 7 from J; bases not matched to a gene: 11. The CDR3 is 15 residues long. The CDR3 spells CASTLAGGAWNEQFF. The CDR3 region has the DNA TGTGCCAGCACCCTTGCGGGGGGGGCTTGGAATGAGCAGTTCTTC.

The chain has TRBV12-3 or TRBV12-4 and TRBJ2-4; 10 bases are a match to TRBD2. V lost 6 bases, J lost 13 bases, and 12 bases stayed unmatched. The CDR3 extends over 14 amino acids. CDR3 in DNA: TGTGCCAGCAGCCAGCGGGGGGGCAAAAATGAGCAGTACTTC. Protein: CASSQRGGKNEQYF.

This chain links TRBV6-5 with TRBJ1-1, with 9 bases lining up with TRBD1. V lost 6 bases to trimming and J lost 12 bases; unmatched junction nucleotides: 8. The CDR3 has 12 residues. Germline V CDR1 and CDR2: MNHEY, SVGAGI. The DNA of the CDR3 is TGTGCCAGCAGCAGATGGACAGGGGTAACTTTCTTT. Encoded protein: CASSRWTGVTFF.

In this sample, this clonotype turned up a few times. The CDR3 sequence is CSTKHLAGTPTSDEQYF. Written as DNA, the CDR3 is TGCAGTACTAAGCATCTGGCCGGGACACCTACTTCGGACGAGCAGTACTTC. This chain joins TRBV20-1 and TRBJ2-7, with D perhaps TRBD1 (6 bases). This CDR3 spans 17 amino acids. Trimming left V 8 bases short and J 5 bases short, with 31 bases between. Germline values: CDR1 DFQATT, CDR2 SNEGSKA (reference sequence).

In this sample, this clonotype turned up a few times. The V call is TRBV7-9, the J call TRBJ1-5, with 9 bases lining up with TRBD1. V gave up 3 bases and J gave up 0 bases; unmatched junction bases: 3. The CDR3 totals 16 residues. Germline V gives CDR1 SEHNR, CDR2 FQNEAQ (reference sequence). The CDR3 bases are TGTGCCAGCAGCTTCGGGACAGGGAATAGCAATCAGCCCCAGCATTTT. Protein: CASSFGTGNSNQPQHF.

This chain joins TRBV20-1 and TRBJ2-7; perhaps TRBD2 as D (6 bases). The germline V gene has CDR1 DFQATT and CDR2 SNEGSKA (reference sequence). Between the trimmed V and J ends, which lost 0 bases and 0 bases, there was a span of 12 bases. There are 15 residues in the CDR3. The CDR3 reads CSAREGSGSSYEQYF. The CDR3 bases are TGCAGTGCTAGAGAGGGTAGCGGCAGCTCCTACGAGCAGTACTTC.

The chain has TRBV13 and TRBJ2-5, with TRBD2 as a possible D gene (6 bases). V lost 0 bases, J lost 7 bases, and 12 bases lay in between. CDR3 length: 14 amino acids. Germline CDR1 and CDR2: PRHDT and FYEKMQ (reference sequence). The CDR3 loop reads CASSLGLAAGTQYF. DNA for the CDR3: TGTGCCAGCAGCTTAGGACTAGCTGCCGGGACCCAGTACTTC.

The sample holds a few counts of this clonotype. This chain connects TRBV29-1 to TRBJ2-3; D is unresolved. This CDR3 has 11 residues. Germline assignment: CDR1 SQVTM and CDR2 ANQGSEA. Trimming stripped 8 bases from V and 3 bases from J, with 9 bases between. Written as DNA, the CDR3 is TGCAGCTCCCAACTAACAGATACGCAGTATTTT. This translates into CSSQLTDTQYF.

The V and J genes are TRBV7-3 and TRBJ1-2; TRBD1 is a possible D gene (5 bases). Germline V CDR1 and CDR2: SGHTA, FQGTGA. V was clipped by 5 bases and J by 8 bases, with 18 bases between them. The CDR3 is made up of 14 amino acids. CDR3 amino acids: CASSLGHQLGGYTF. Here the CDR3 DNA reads TGTGCCAGCAGCCTAGGACACCAGCTGGGGGGCTACACCTTC.

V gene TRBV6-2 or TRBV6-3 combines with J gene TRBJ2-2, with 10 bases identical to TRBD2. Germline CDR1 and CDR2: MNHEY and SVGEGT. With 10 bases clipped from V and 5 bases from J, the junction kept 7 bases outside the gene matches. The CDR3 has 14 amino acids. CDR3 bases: TGTGCCACCCTTCCTAGCGGGGGTACCGGGGAGCTGTTTTTT. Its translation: CATLPSGGTGELFF.

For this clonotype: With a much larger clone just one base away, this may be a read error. CDR3 loop: CVTGSPGGGYNEQFF. The CDR3 DNA follows: TGTGTCACCGGTTCGCCCGGCGGGGGATACAATGAGCAGTTCTTC. This chain joins TRBV24-1 and TRBJ2-1, with 7 bases matching TRBD2. The CDR3 loop spans 15 amino acids. CDR1 KGHDR and CDR2 SFDVKD come from the germline V gene.

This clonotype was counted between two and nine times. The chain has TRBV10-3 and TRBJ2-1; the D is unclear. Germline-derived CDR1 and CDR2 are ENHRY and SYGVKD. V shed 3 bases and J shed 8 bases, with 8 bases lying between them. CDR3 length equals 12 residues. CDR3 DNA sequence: TGTGCCATCAGTGATCTTGTAGATGAGCAGTTCTTC. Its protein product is CAISDLVDEQFF.

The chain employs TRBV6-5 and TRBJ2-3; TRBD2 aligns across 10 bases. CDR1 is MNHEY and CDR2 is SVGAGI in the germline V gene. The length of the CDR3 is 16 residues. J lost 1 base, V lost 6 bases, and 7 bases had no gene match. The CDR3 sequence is CASSGYGTSGTDTQYF. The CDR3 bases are TGTGCCAGCAGCGGCTACGGGACTAGCGGCACAGATACGCAGTATTTT.

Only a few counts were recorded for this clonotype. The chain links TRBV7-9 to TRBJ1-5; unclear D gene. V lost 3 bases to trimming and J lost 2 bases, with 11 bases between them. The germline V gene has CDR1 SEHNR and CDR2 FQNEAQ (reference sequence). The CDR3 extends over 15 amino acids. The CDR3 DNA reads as TGTGCCAGCAGCTTCGGATCACGGGGCAATCAGCCCCAGCATTTT. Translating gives CASSFGSRGNQPQHF. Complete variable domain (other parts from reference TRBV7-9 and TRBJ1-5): DTGVSQNPRHKITKRGQNVTFRCDPISEHNRLYWYRQTLGQGPEFLTYFQNEAQLEKSRLLSDRFSAERPKGSFSTLEIQRTEQGDSAMYLCASSFGSRGNQPQHFGDGTRLSIL.

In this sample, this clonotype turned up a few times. The DNA of the CDR3 is TGTGCCAGCAGTAGGGACCCTCAGGACAGAGAGACCCAGTACTTC. It yields the protein CASSRDPQDRETQYF. This rearrangement joins TRBV28 to TRBJ2-7, with D possibly TRBD1 on 6 matching bases. The tail of the sequence fits TRBJ2-5 better, so the J call may be wrong. In germline, CDR1 is MDHEN, CDR2 SYDVKM. The CDR3 is made up of 15 amino acids.

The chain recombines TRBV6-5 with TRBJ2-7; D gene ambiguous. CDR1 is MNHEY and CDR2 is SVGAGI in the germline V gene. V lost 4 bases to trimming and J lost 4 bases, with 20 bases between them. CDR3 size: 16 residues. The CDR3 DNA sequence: TGTGCCAGCAGTTTCTCCCCAGCGCACACCTCTTACGAGCAGTACTTC. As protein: CASSFSPAHTSYEQYF.

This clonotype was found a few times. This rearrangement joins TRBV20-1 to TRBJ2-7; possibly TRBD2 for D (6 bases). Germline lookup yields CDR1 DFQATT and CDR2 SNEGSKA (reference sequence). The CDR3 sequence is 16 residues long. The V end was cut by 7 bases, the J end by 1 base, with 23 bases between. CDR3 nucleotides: TGCAGTGGGAGGGATTCGGGACGCCCAAGATCCTACGAGCAGTACTTC. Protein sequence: CSGRDSGRPRSYEQYF.

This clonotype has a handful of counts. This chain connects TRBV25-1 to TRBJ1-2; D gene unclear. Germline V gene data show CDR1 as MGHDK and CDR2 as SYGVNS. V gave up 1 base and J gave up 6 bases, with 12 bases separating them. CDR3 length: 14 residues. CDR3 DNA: TGTGCCAGCAGTGAATTATCGACGAAGAATGGCTACACCTTC. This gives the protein CASSELSTKNGYTF.

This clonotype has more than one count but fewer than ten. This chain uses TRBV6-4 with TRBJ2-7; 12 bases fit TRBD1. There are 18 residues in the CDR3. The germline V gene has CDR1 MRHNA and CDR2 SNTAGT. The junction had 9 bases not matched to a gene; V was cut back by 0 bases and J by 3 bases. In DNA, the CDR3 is TGTGCCAGCAGTGACTCGATTTGGGACAGGGGGCTTTACTACGAGCAGTACTTC. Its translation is CASSDSIWDRGLYYEQYF.

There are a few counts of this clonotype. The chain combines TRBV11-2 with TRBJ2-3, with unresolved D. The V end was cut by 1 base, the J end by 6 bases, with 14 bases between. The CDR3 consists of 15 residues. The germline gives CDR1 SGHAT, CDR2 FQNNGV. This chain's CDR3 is CASSLVAYSSDTQYF. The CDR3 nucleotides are TGTGCCAGCAGCTTAGTGGCGTATTCGTCCGATACGCAGTATTTT.

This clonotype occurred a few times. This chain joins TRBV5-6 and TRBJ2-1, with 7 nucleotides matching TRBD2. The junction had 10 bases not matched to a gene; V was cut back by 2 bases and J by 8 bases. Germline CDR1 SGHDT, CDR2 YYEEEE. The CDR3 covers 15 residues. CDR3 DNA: TGTGCCAGCAGCTTTGCTCCTAGCGGCATCGATGAGCAGTTCTTC. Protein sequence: CASSFAPSGIDEQFF.

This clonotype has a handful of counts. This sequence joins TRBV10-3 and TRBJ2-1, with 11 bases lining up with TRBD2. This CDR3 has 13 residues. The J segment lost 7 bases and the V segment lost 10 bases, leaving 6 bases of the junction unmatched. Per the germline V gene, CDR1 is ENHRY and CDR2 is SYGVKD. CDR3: CARSTSGENEQFF. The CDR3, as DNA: TGTGCCAGATCGACTAGCGGGGAGAATGAGCAGTTCTTC.

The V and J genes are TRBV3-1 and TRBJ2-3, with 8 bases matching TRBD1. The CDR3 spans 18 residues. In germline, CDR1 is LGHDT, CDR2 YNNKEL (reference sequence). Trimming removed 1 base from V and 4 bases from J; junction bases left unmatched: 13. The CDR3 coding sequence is TGTGCCAGCAGCCAAGTTCCCTTTCAGGACAGGGATCCAGATACGCAGTATTTT. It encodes CASSQVPFQDRDPDTQYF.

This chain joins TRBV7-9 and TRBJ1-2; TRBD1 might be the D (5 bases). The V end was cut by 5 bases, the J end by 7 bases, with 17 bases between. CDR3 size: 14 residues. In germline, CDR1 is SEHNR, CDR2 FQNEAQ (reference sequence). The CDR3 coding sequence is TGTGCCAGCAGCCCTAGGTCGACAGCTCCTGGCTACACCTTC. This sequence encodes CASSPRSTAPGYTF.

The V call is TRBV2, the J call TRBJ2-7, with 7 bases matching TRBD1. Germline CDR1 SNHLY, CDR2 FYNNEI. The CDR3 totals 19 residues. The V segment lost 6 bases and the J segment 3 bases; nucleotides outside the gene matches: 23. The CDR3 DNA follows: TGTGCCAGCAGCACCTACAGGGGTCATTCGACCAATCTCGACTACGAGCAGTACTTC. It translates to CASSTYRGHSTNLDYEQYF.